This T cell receptor beta chain emerged from a study of T cells after yellow fever vaccination. Notes on the study in general: On re-exposure, the response was weaker but peaked faster, at day 5 versus 15.

V shed 6 bases and J shed 0 bases, with 11 bases lying between them. Germline CDR1 reads DFQATT; CDR2 reads SNEGSKA (reference sequence). The length of the CDR3 is 13 residues. In making TCR cDNA, 5'RACE template switching added a universal primer site and UMIs to it. TCRdb re-derived calls from the 5' RACE reads in MiXCR, one entry per CDR3 protein. The table has about 310,000 distinct CDR3 sequences, less than 4.5% seen once. Worth noting for this clonotype: Its antigen is as yet unknown.

This rearrangement joins TRBV20-1 to TRBJ2-5; TRBD2 might be the D (6 bases). Sequenced material: PBMCs, taken on the day of the yellow fever booster vaccination. The receptor was derived from a man between 18 and 35 years old who received the YFV17D yellow fever vaccine. The CDR3 loop is CSARDWNQETQYF. CDR3 coding DNA: TGCAGTGCGAGGGACTGGAACCAAGAGACCCAGTACTTC.